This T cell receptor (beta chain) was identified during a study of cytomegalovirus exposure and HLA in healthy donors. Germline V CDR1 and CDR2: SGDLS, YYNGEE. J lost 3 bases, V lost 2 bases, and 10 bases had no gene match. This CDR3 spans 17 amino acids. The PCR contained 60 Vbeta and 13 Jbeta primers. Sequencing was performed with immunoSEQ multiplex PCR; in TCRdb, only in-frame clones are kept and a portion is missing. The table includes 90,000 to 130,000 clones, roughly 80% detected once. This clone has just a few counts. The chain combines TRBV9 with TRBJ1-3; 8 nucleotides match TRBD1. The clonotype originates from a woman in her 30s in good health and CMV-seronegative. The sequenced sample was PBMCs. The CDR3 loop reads CASSVEGNRGNGNTIYF. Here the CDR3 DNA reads TGTGCCAGCAGCGTGGAAGGCAACAGGGGGAATGGAAACACCATATATTTT.